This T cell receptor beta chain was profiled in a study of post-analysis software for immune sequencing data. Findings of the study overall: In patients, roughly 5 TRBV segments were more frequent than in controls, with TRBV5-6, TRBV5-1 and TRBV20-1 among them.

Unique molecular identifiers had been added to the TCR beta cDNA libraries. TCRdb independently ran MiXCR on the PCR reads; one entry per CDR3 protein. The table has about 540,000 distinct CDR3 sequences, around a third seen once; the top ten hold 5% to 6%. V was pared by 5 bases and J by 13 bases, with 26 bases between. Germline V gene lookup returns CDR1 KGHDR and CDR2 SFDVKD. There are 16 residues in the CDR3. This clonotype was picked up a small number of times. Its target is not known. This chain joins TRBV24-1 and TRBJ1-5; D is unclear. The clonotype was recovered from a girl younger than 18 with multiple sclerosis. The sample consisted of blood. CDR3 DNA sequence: TGTGCCACCAGTGGGGCTGAGGGCCCGCAAGTTGATATTCAGCATTTT. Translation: CATSGAEGPQVDIQHF.